This T cell receptor (beta chain) was sequenced during a study of beta chain features in type 1 diabetes. What was sequenced were expressed TCRB transcripts, since all of the isolated RNA had been reverse transcribed. Profiling relied on immunoSEQ multiplex PCR, and the TCRdb table lists in-frame clones only, not all of them. This sample has 150,000 to 170,000 clones; about 8.5% occur once, and the top ten carry less than 0.85%. This clone was found a few times. Input material: central memory CD4+ T cells from blood. The clonotype was recovered from a man aged 18 to 30 in good health.

In DNA form, the CDR3 reads TGTGCCACCAGCAGAGATCATCTTGGAGTTGAAGCTTTCTTT. Its protein product is CATSRDHLGVEAFF. The chain recombines TRBV15 with TRBJ1-1, with no clear D. This CDR3 is 14 amino acids long. CDR1 is LNHNV and CDR2 is YYDKDF in the germline V gene (reference sequence). The V end was cut by 0 bases, the J end by 7 bases, with 12 bases between.